Given below is one TCR beta chain in context. Participant-reported clinical history was the basis for cohort assignment. The sample belongs to a study of blood T cell repertoires in COVID-19. Study summary: Acute and convalescent COVID-19 specimens originated in the United States, Italy and Spain.

Clones were read by immunoSEQ multiplex PCR, and TCRdb kept only the in-frame ones, dropping some. This table holds roughly 250,000 clones, 91% found once. There are 18 residues in the CDR3. V lost 9 bases and J lost 4; bases outside the gene matches: 19. Germline V gene lookup returns CDR1 KGHDR and CDR2 SFDVKD. Sample: PBMCs or T cells enriched from blood (not recorded which). This sequence joins TRBV24-1 and TRBJ2-3; 9 bases align to TRBD2. The sequence came from a human donor in a cohort exposed to, infected with or recovered from COVID-19 (not recorded which). The donor label of this sample is uncertain. The CDR3 DNA reads TGTGCCACCGCAGAGCGGGGGGCCGACTTAAGCCCCCCAGATACGCAGTATTTT. Translation gives CATAERGADLSPPDTQYF.